Below are 15 T cell receptor beta chains sequenced from a single sample in a study of OX40 agonist ivuxolimab in advanced cancers. Clones were sequenced by immunoSEQ multiplex PCR, and TCRdb holds only the in-frame ones, with some missing. Of tens of thousands of clones listed, around 80% were seen once; the top ten hold under 2%. Sample: CD4+ or CD8+ T cells sorted from blood, taken in a trial of the OX40 agonist ivuxolimab. These receptor sequences come from an adult with an advanced solid tumor such as melanoma, head and neck, liver or kidney cancer.

This clone was counted between two and nine times. The chain recombines TRBV12-5 with TRBJ1-5, with D unclear. V was clipped by 1 base and J by 10 bases, with 5 bases between them. Germline CDR1 LGHNT, CDR2 FRNRAP. The CDR3 covers 11 residues. The CDR3 DNA sequence: TGTGCTAGTGGTTTGGAAAATCCCCAGCATTTT. It encodes CASGLENPQHF.

V usage is TRBV5-4 and J usage is TRBJ2-5, with D perhaps matching TRBD2 (7 bases). V shed 4 bases and J shed 4 bases, with 14 bases lying between them. The CDR3 consists of 14 residues. Per germline, CDR1 SGHNT and CDR2 YYREEE (reference sequence). CDR3 sequence (DNA): TGTGCCAGCAGCCCCCGGGGGGCACGAGAGACCCAGTACTTC. Protein sequence: CASSPRGARETQYF.

The chain has TRBV19 and TRBJ1-1, with D maybe TRBD1 (5 bases). Germline V gives CDR1 LNHDA, CDR2 SQIVND (reference sequence). The length of the CDR3 is 13 residues. V lost 7 bases, J lost 5 bases, and 14 bases lay in between. The CDR3 nucleotides are TGTGCCAGTAAGCTCGGGGGGAGGACTGAAGCTTTCTTT. Its protein is CASKLGGRTEAFF.

Notes on this clone: Compared with germline, one end of the junction differs, possibly owing to a read error. V and J are TRBV29-1 and TRBJ2-2, with a weak D call TRBD2 (5 bases). The CDR3 extends over 10 amino acids. Germline lookup yields CDR1 SQVTM and CDR2 ANQGSEA. CDR3 protein: CSPQDRGAVF. The CDR3 DNA is TGCAGCCCCCAGGACCGGGGAGCTGTTTTT.

The V and J genes are TRBV28 and TRBJ1-5; 7 bases fit TRBD1. With V trimmed by 5 bases and J by 2 bases, 3 bases remained unmatched. The CDR3 runs 14 residues. CDR1 MDHEN and CDR2 SYDVKM come from the germline V gene. CDR3 bases: TGTGCCAGCAGTCTCGGGACAGGCAATCAGCCCCAGCATTTT. Translated: CASSLGTGNQPQHF.

The CDR3, as DNA: TGCGCCAGCAGCCGGGGACAGGGCGTTGAAAAACTGTTTTTT. It encodes CASSRGQGVEKLFF. J is TRBJ1-4 and V is TRBV4-1; 9 nucleotides agree with TRBD1. The germline V gene has CDR1 MGHRA and CDR2 YSYEKL. The CDR3 is 14 amino acids. V shed 4 bases, J shed 7 bases, and the junction held 4 bases outside the gene matches.

This chain connects TRBV19 to TRBJ2-7; 12 bases are shared with TRBD2. Trimming took 3 bases from V and 5 from J; bases not matched to a gene: 2. CDR3 size: 14 residues. In germline, CDR1 is LNHDA, CDR2 SQIVND (reference sequence). Here the CDR3 DNA reads TGTGCCAGTAGTATCCGACTAGCGGGGGACGAGCAGTACTTC. Translation gives CASSIRLAGDEQYF.

A single count supports this clone. This chain joins TRBV4-1 and TRBJ1-1, with 11 positions matching TRBD1. This CDR3 comprises 15 residues. Germline V lookup: CDR1 MGHRA, CDR2 YSYEKL. Trimming removed 4 bases from V and 4 bases from J; junction bases left unmatched: 5. Here the CDR3 DNA reads TGCGCCAGCAGCCCCGGACAGGGGGCGGTCACTGAAGCTTTCTTT. It encodes CASSPGQGAVTEAFF.

This chain links TRBV5-7 with TRBJ1-6; D perhaps matches TRBD1 (5 bases). TRBV5-7 is identified as an open reading frame with a role that is uncertain. This CDR3 comprises 18 residues. V was pared by 4 bases and J by 2 bases, with 19 bases between. The CDR3 coding sequence is TGTGCCAGCAGCCCCCGGGGGGGGGTGAAGCCCTATAATTCACCCCTCCACTTT. It codes for CASSPRGGVKPYNSPLHF.

The chain combines TRBV7-2 with TRBJ2-3; no clear D gene. The CDR3 is 12 amino acids. From germline, CDR1 is SGHTA and CDR2 FQGNSA. V dropped 2 bases and J dropped 7 bases, with 7 bases sitting between them. The CDR3 sequence: CASSLYPNTQYF. CDR3 DNA: TGTGCCAGCAGCTTATATCCTAATACGCAGTATTTT.

This clone was seen a single time. This chain joins TRBV5-1 and TRBJ1-1; the D is unclear. The CDR3 is 14 amino acids. In germline, CDR1 is SGHRS, CDR2 YFSETQ. Trimming cost V 0 bases and J 1 base, with 7 bases left between them. The CDR3 loop is CASSLVRQNTEAFF. The CDR3 nucleotides read TGCGCCAGCAGCTTGGTGCGGCAGAACACTGAAGCTTTCTTT.

This clone showed up just a few times. The chain carries TRBV30 and TRBJ1-6; D remains unclear. CDR1 GTSNPN and CDR2 SVGIG come from the germline V gene (reference sequence). Trimming took off 0 bases at V and 6 bases at J, with 15 bases between the two ends. CDR3 length: 16 amino acids. CDR3 sequence reads: CAWSVALNGPNSPLHF. DNA for the CDR3: TGTGCCTGGAGTGTGGCTTTAAACGGCCCTAATTCACCCCTCCACTTT.

The J gene is TRBJ2-7, the V gene TRBV5-4; 11 nucleotides match TRBD1. Trimming removed 2 bases from V and 3 bases from J; junction bases left unmatched: 4. This CDR3 comprises 15 residues. Germline V gene sequence: CDR1 SGHNT, CDR2 YYREEE (reference sequence). In DNA, the CDR3 is TGTGCCAGCAGCTTCGGGACAGGGGGGAACTACGAGCAGTACTTC. Translated: CASSFGTGGNYEQYF.

On this clone itself: The identical CDR3 is also encoded by other nucleotide sequences in the sample. The chain links TRBV5-1 to TRBJ1-4; 8 bases match TRBD1. J gave up 5 bases and V 4 bases, and 10 bases lay outside the gene matches. The V gene's germline CDR1 is SGHRS and CDR2 YFSETQ. This CDR3 comprises 16 residues. CDR3 sequence (DNA): TGCGCCAGCAGCGTTAGACCGGGACAGGAAAATGAAAAACTGTTTTTT. Translated, it gives CASSVRPGQENEKLFF.

The chain recombines TRBV18 with TRBJ2-5, with D perhaps assigned TRBD1 or TRBD2 (5 bases each). Germline values: CDR1 KGHSH, CDR2 LQKENI. V was pared by 3 bases and J by 1 base, with 9 bases between. The CDR3 runs 14 residues. This CDR3 is CASSPGPIQETQYF. CDR3 in DNA: TGTGCCAGCTCACCGGGACCAATCCAAGAGACCCAGTACTTC.